This is a list of T cell receptor beta chains from one sample in a study of blood T cell repertoires in COVID-19. The method was immunoSEQ multiplex PCR; TCRdb's version includes in-frame clones alone and lacks a portion of them. The sample contains 180,000 or so clones, 80% to 90% of which appear only once. Sequencing was performed on peripheral blood. Source of these receptors: a man aged 55 to 70 with acute or convalescent COVID-19. The CDR3 runs from the conserved cysteine through the conserved F or W. Each record gives: CDR3 DNA, CDR3 protein, J gene, V gene, D gene, clone size. A D gene is named only where the DNA matches it firmly. Size tells how often a clone was seen (once, few, many) or the class of an expanded clone, and some rows leave it out.

TGTGCCAGCAGCTTATCGGCGGGAGTGGTAGCAGATACGCAGTATTTT	CASSLSAGVVADTQYF	TRBJ2-3	TRBV7-2	TRBD2	.
TGTGCCAGCAGCTTCCCTGTGGAGCCCCACTATGGCTACACCTTC	CASSFPVEPHYGYTF	TRBJ1-2	TRBV5-4	.	.
TGCAGCGTCTACGGACTACTTTCGACTCCTCAGTATTTT	CSVYGLLSTPQYF	TRBJ2-3	TRBV29-1	.	.
TGTGCCAGCAGTTTAAAGCCTTATACGCAGTATTTT	CASSLKPYTQYF	TRBJ2-3	TRBV27	.	.
TGCGCCAGCAGCTTGGCCTCCAGCGGGAGTTACACCGGGGAGCTGTTTTTT	CASSLASSGSYTGELFF	TRBJ2-2	TRBV5-1	TRBD2	.
TGTGCCAGCAGTTTTCAGGGAGGGAGCGTCGGCTACACCTTC	CASSFQGGSVGYTF	TRBJ1-2	TRBV6-5	.	.
TGTGCCAGCAGTTGGGGAGGCGAAAAACTGTTTTTT	CASSWGGEKLFF	TRBJ1-4	TRBV6-5	.	few
TGCGCCAGCAGCTTGGCCAACCAAGAGACCCAGTACTTC	CASSLANQETQYF	TRBJ2-5	TRBV5-1	.	.
TGTGCCAGCAGCTTGGGAGGGAGTAGATCGAACACCGGGGAGCTGTTTTTT	CASSLGGSRSNTGELFF	TRBJ2-2	TRBV11-3	TRBD2	.
TGTGCCAGCAACGCGGGCCAGGGGTCCTCTGGAAACACCATATATTTT	CASNAGQGSSGNTIYF	TRBJ1-3	TRBV7-9	.	.
TGTGCCAGCAGTTTATCGGCGACTACCTCCTACGAGCAGTACTTC	CASSLSATTSYEQYF	TRBJ2-7	TRBV27	.	.
TGTGCCAGCAGGGTCGGGAATCTCGCCCTCGAGCAGTACTTC	CASRVGNLALEQYF	TRBJ2-7	TRBV2	.	few
TGTGCCAGCAGCTCCGGTAAATACGAGCAGTACTTC	CASSSGKYEQYF	TRBJ2-7	TRBV28	.	.
TGTGCCAGCAGTGAAAGGTCCGGACAGGTCTATGGCTACACCTTC	CASSERSGQVYGYTF	TRBJ1-2	TRBV6-1	TRBD1	.
TGTGCCAGCAGTGAACGGAGACAGTACGAGCAGTACTTC	CASSERRQYEQYF	TRBJ2-7	TRBV6-1	.	.
TGCGCCAGCAGCTTGGGAACAGCGGGATTGCAGTTCTTC	CASSLGTAGLQFF	TRBJ2-1	TRBV5-1	TRBD2	.
TGCGCCAGCAGTTTAGGGGTCTCTGGGGCCAACGTCCTGACTTTC	CASSLGVSGANVLTF	TRBJ2-6	TRBV5-1	.	.
TGCGCCAGCAGCAGGACAGGGGGGCTACCCTTACTAGCTTTCTTT	CASSRTGGLPLLAFF	TRBJ1-1	TRBV5-1	TRBD1	.
TGTGCCAGCAGCGCCGGGACAGACAATGAGCAGTTCTTC	CASSAGTDNEQFF	TRBJ2-1	TRBV9	TRBD1	.
TGTGCCAGCAGTAACAGGCGCTCTGGAAACACCATATATTTT	CASSNRRSGNTIYF	TRBJ1-3	TRBV6-5	.	.
TGTGCCAGTAGTCTTGGCGGAGGCTCCTACGAGCAGTACTTC	CASSLGGGSYEQYF	TRBJ2-7	TRBV19	.	.
TGTGCCAGCACCAAACAACCGGGGGGTCGATCTTCCGGGGAGCTGTTTTTT	CASTKQPGGRSSGELFF	TRBJ2-2	TRBV28	TRBD2	many
TGTGCCAGCAGCCCTCACGGACAGGGCCCTCTCACCTTC	CASSPHGQGPLTF	TRBJ1-2	TRBV3-1/TRBV3-2	TRBD1	few
TGTGCCAGCAGCCGGGATCGAGCGGGGGGCTACACCTTC	CASSRDRAGGYTF	TRBJ1-2	TRBV3-1/TRBV3-2	.	.
TGTGCCAGCAGTGACGCTAGCGGGGGCACAGATACGCAGTATTTT	CASSDASGGTDTQYF	TRBJ2-3	TRBV2	TRBD2	.
TGTGCCAGCTCTCGGGGGATGGGCAATCAGCCCCAGCATTTT	CASSRGMGNQPQHF	TRBJ1-5	TRBV28	.	.
TGTGCCAGCAGACCCGGGGACAGAAACTATGGCTACACCTTC	CASRPGDRNYGYTF	TRBJ1-2	TRBV27	TRBD1	.
TGTGCCAGCAGCCCTGAGCGAGGAGATACGCAGTATTTT	CASSPERGDTQYF	TRBJ2-3	TRBV3-1/TRBV3-2	.	once
TGTGCCTGGAGTGTAAGGAGTAGCGGGAGAGCCGGGGAGCTGTTTTTT	CAWSVRSSGRAGELFF	TRBJ2-2	TRBV30	TRBD2	once
TGCAGCGTCGTCTGGGGGGGGGCTCAAGAGACCCAGTACTTC	CSVVWGGAQETQYF	TRBJ2-5	TRBV29-1	.	once
TGTGCCAGCAGTGTGAGCGAACGCACACACACAGATACGCAGTATTTT	CASSVSERTHTDTQYF	TRBJ2-3	TRBV25-1	.	.
TGTGCCAGCAGCTTACGGACTTCCCCCGGTACCGGGGAGCTGTTTTTT	CASSLRTSPGTGELFF	TRBJ2-2	TRBV7-8	.	.